The entry below describes one TCR beta chain. Authors' processing steps: Reference gene primer amplification gave nucleated cell count estimates. Produced via immunoSEQ multiplex PCR; TCRdb's table is partial and in-frame only. Clone size and the V and J calls come from that table; the DNA yielded D and trimming. The sample holds approximately 98,000 clones, 80% to 90% seen once. The sample is drawn from a study of blood T cell repertoires in COVID-19. Study information: There were acute and convalescent COVID-19 samples, and they came from the United States, Italy and Spain. The analysed material was cDNA or gDNA that came from T cells, B-cell-depleted T cells, or PBMCs.

V was shortened by 0 bases and J by 5 bases, with 14 bases between the two germline ends. The CDR3 is made up of 15 amino acids. The germline V gene has CDR1 MGHRA and CDR2 YSYEKL. The sample consisted of peripheral blood. The chain recombines TRBV4-1 with TRBJ2-7; D may be TRBD2 (6 bases). The receptor comes from a human donor in a cohort sampled during active COVID-19. The CDR3 DNA sequence: TGCGCCAGCAGCCAAGATTCGGGGGAAGGTGACGAGCAGTACTTC. Its translation: CASSQDSGEGDEQYF.